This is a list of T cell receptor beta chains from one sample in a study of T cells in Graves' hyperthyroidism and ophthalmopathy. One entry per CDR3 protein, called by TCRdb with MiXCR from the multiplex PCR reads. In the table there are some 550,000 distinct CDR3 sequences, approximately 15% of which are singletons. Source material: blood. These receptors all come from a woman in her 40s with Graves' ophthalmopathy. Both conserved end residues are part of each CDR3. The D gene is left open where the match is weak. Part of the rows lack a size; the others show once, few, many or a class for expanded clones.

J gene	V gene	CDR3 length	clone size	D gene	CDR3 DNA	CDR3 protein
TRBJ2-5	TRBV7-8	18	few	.	TGTGCCAGCAGCTTTCGGTCGGGCCTGACCGGGGACACCGCTGGCCAGTACTTC	CASSFRSGLTGDTAGQYF
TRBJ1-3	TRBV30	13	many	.	TGTGCCTGGAGTAGGGCCTCTGGAAACACCATATATTTT	CAWSRASGNTIYF
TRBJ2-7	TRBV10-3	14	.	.	TGTGCCATCAGCTCCGCGGGTGACTCCTACGAGCAGTACTTC	CAISSAGDSYEQYF
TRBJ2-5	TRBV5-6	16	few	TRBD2	TGTGCCAGCAGCTTGAATTGGCTAGCGGGAGATCAGACCCAGTACTTC	CASSLNWLAGDQTQYF
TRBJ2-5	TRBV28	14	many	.	TGTGCCAGCAGTTCTCCACGGGGTAGGGAGACCCAGTACTTC	CASSSPRGRETQYF
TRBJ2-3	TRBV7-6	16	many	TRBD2	TGTGCCAGCAGCTTAACATCCAGGACTAGCGCAGATACGCAGTATTTT	CASSLTSRTSADTQYF
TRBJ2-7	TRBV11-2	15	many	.	TGTGCCAGCAGCTTAGTGAGAGGGGGCGGGAACGAGCAGTACTTC	CASSLVRGGGNEQYF
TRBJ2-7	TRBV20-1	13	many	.	TGCAGTGCTAGAGATTTGGCCGAATACGAGCAGTACTTC	CSARDLAEYEQYF
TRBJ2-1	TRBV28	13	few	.	TGTGCCACCATCGGACTTCGGGCTAATGAGCAGTTCTTC	CATIGLRANEQFF
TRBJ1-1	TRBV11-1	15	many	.	TGTGCCAGCAGCCACACCAGGGACCTGAACACTGAAGCTTTCTTT	CASSHTRDLNTEAFF
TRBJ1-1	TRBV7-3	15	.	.	TGTGCCAGCAGCCCCCTCCGGGTACAGAACACTGAAGCTTTCTTT	CASSPLRVQNTEAFF
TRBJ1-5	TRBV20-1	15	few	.	TGCAGTGCCAATCGGGGGGATTATAGCAATCAGCCCCAGCATTTT	CSANRGDYSNQPQHF
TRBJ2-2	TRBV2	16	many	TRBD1	TGTGCCAGCAGTGAAGCGCGGACAGGTCGCACCGGGGAGCTGTTTTTT	CASSEARTGRTGELFF
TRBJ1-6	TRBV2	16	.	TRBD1	TGTGCCAGCAGTTTCGGGGGGGGACAGAACAATTCACCCCTCCACTTT	CASSFGGGQNNSPLHF